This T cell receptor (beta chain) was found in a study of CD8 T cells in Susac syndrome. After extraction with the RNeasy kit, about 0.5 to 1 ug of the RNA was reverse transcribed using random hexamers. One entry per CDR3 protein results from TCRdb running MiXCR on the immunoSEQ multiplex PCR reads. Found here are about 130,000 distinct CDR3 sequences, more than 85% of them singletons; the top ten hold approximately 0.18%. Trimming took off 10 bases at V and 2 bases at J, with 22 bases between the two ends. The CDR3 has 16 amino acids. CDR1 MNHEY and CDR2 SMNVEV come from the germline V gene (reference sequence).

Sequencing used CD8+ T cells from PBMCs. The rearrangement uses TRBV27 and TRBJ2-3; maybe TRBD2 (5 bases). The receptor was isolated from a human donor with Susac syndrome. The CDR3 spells CATKGLAFQPTDTQYF. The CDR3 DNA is TGTGCCACCAAAGGGCTAGCATTCCAGCCCACAGATACGCAGTATTTT.